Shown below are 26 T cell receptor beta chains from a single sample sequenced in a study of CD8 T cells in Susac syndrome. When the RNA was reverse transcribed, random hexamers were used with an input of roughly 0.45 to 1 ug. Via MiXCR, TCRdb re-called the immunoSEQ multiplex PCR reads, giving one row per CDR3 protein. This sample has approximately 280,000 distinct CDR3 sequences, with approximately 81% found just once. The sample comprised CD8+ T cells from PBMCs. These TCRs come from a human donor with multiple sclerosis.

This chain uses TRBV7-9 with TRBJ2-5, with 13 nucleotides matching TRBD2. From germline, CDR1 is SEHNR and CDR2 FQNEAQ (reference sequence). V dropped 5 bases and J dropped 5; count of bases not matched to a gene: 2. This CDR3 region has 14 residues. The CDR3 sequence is CASSRTSGSETQYF. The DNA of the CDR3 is TGTGCCAGCAGCCGGACTAGCGGGAGTGAGACCCAGTACTTC.

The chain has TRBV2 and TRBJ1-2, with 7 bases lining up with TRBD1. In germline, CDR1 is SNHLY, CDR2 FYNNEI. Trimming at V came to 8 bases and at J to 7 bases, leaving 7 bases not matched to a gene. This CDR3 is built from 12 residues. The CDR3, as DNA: TGTGCCAGCGTGGAGACAGGGTTTGGCTACACCTTC. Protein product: CASVETGFGYTF.

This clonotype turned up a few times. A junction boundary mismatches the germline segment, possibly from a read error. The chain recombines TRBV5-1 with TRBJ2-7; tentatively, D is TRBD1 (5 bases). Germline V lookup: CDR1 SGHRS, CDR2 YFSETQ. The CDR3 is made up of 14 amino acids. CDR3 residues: CASSYQGAPYEQYF. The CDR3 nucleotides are TGCGCCAGCAGTTATCAAGGGGCCCCCTATGAGCAGTACTTC.

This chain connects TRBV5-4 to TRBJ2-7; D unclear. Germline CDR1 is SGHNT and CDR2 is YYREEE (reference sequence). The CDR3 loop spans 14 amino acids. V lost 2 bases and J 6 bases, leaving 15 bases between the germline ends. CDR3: CASSFKDALFEQYF. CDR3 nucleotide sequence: TGTGCCAGCAGCTTTAAGGACGCGCTCTTCGAGCAGTACTTC.

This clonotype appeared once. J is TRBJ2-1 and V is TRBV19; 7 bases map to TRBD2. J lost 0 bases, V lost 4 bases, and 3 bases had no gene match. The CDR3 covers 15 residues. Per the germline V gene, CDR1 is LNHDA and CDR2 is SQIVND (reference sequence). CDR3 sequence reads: CASSKTSVSYNEQFF. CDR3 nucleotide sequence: TGTGCCAGTAGTAAAACTAGCGTCTCCTACAATGAGCAGTTCTTC.

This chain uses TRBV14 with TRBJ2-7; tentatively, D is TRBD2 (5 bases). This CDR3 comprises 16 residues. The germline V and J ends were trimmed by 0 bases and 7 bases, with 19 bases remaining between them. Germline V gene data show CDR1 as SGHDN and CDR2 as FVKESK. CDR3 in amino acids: CASSQDTGESAREQYF. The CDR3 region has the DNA TGTGCCAGCAGCCAAGATACCGGGGAATCCGCTCGGGAGCAGTACTTC.

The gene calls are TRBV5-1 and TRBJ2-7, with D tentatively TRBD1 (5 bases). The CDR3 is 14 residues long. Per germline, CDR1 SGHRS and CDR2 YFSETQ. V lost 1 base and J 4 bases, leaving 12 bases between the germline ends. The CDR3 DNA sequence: TGCGCCAGCAGCTTGTCCGGACAACTATACGAGCAGTACTTC. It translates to CASSLSGQLYEQYF. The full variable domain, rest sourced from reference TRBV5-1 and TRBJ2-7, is KAGVTQTPRYLIKTRGQQVTLSCSPISGHRSVSWYQQTPGQGLQFLFEYFSETQRNKGNFPGRFSGRQFSNSRSEMNVSTLELGDSALYLCASSLSGQLYEQYFGPGTRLTVT.

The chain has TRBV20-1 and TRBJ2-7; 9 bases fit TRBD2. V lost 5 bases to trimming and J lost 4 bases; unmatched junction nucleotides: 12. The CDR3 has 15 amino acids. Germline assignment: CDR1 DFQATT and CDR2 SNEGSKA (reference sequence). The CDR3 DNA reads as TGCAGTGCTTCTCTGGGGCTAGCGGGATCATACGAGCAGTACTTC. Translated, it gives CSASLGLAGSYEQYF.

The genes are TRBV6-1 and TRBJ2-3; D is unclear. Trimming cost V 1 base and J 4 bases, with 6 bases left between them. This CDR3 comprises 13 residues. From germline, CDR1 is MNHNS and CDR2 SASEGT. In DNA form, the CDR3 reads TGTGCCAGCAGTGAAGTCCGTTCAGATACGCAGTATTTT. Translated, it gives CASSEVRSDTQYF.

The CDR3 nucleotides are TGTGCCAGCACCTCTAGGGACCGAAGATACGAGCAGTACTTC. This gives the protein CASTSRDRRYEQYF. This chain links TRBV12-3 or TRBV12-4 with TRBJ2-7; D could derive from TRBD1 or TRBD2 (5 bases each). V gave up 7 bases and J gave up 4 bases, with 17 bases separating them. This CDR3 has 14 amino acids.

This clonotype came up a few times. The DNA of the CDR3 is TGTGCCATCAGTGTGATGACTAGCGGAGCCTACGAGCAGTACTTC. It is translated as CAISVMTSGAYEQYF. V and J are TRBV10-3 and TRBJ2-7, with 9 nucleotides matching TRBD2. CDR1 ENHRY and CDR2 SYGVKD come from the germline V gene. The CDR3 is 15 amino acids. V lost 4 bases to trimming and J lost 2 bases; unmatched junction nucleotides: 6.

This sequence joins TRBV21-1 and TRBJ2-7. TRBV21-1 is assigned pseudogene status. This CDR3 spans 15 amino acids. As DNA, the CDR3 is TGTGCCAGCAGCAAAAGCCATCCAGGCCACTACGAGCAGTACTTC. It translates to CASSKSHPGHYEQYF.

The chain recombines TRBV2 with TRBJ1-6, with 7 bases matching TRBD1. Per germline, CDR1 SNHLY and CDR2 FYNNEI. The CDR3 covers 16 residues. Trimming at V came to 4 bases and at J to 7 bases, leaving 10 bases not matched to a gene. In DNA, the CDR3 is TGTGCCAGCAGTGCCTTCGGACAGGTTGAGAATTCACCCCTCCACTTT. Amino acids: CASSAFGQVENSPLHF.

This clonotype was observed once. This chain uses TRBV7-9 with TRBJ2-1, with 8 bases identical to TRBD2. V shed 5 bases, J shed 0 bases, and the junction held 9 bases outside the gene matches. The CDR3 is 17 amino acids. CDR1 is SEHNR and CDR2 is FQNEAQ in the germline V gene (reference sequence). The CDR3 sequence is CASSPAPGTSSYNEQFF. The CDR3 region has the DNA TGTGCCAGCAGCCCCGCTCCGGGGACTAGCTCCTACAATGAGCAGTTCTTC.

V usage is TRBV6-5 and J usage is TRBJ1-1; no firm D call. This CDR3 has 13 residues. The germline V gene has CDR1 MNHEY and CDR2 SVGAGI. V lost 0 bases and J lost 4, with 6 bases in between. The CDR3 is CASSYSHATEAFF. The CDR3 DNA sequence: TGTGCCAGCAGTTACTCCCATGCCACTGAAGCTTTCTTT.

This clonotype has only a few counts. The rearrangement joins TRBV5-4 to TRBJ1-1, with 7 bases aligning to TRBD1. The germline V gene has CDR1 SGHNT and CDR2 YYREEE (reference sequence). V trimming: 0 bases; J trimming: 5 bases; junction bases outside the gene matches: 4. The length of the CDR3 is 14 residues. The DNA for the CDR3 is TGTGCCAGCAGCTTGGGACAGGGTGTGACTGAAGCTTTCTTT. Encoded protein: CASSLGQGVTEAFF.

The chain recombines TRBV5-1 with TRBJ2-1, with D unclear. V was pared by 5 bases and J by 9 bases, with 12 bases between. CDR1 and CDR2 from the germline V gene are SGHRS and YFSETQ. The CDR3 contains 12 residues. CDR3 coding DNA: TGCGCCAGCAGGCTGGGGTCAAGTGAGCAGTTCTTC. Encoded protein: CASRLGSSEQFF. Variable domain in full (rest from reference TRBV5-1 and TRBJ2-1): KAGVTQTPRYLIKTRGQQVTLSCSPISGHRSVSWYQQTPGQGLQFLFEYFSETQRNKGNFPGRFSGRQFSNSRSEMNVSTLELGDSALYLCASRLGSSEQFFGPGTRLTVL.

In nucleotides, the CDR3 is TGCAGTGCTGTGGGACAGCGCTTTTTCGGCTACACCTTC. It specifies CSAVGQRFFGYTF. The chain employs TRBV20-1 and TRBJ1-2; 7 bases are shared with TRBD1. The CDR3 length is 13 residues. Trimming at V came to 5 bases and at J to 8 bases, leaving 11 bases not matched to a gene. Germline loops: CDR1 DFQATT, CDR2 SNEGSKA (reference sequence).

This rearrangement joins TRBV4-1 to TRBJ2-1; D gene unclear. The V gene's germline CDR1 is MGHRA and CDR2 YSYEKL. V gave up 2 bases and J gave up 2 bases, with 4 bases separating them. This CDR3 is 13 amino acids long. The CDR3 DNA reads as TGCGCCAGCAGCCAAAGGACCTACAATGAGCAGTTCTTC. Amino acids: CASSQRTYNEQFF.

The CDR3 protein is CASSLATAYDTGELFF. The CDR3 region has the DNA TGTGCCAGCAGCTTGGCCACTGCGTACGACACCGGGGAGCTGTTTTTT. The J gene is TRBJ2-2, the V gene TRBV5-6; D not certain. The V end lost 0 bases, the J end lost 3 bases, and 12 bases lay between the germline ends. Germline lookup yields CDR1 SGHDT and CDR2 YYEEEE. This CDR3 comprises 16 residues.

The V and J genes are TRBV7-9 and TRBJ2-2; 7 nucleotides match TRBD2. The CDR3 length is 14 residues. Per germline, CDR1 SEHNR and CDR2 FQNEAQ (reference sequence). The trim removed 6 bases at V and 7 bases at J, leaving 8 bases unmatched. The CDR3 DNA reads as TGTGCCAGCAGGGACCGGGACTACCTCGGGGAGCTGTTTTTT. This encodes CASRDRDYLGELFF.

In nucleotides, the CDR3 is TGCGCCAGCAGCTTATTCGTCCCGGGACAGGGGACGGTCTCTGGGGCCAACGTCCTGACTTTC. Amino acids: CASSLFVPGQGTVSGANVLTF. This chain connects TRBV5-1 to TRBJ2-6, with TRBD1 identical over 10 bases. The CDR3 runs to 21 residues. Germline CDR1 SGHRS, CDR2 YFSETQ. The V and J ends lost 2 bases and 0 bases, in that order; junction bases with no gene match: 14. Filled out from reference TRBV5-1 and TRBJ2-6, the complete variable domain reads KAGVTQTPRYLIKTRGQQVTLSCSPISGHRSVSWYQQTPGQGLQFLFEYFSETQRNKGNFPGRFSGRQFSNSRSEMNVSTLELGDSALYLCASSLFVPGQGTVSGANVLTFGAGSRLTVL.

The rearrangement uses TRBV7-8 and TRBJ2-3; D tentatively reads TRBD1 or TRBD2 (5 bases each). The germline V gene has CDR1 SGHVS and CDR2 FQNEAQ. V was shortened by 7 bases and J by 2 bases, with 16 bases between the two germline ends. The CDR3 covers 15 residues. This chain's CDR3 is CASTETLGTTDTQYF. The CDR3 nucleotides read TGTGCCAGCACCGAGACTTTGGGGACCACAGATACGCAGTATTTT.

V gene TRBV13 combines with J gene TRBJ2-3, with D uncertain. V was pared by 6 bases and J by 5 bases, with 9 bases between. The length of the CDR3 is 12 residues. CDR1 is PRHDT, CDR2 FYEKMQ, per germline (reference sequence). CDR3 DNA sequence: TGTGCCAGCAGATCGGGTCGAGATACGCAGTATTTT. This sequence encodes CASRSGRDTQYF.

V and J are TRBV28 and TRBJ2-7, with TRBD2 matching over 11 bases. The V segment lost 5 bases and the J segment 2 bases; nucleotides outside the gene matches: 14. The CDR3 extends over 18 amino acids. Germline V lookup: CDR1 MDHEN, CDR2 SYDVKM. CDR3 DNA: TGTGCCAGCAGTCTCTCCTCTCCCAGACTAGCGGGAACCTACGAGCAGTACTTC. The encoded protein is CASSLSSPRLAGTYEQYF. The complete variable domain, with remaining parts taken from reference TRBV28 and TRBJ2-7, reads DVKVTQSSRYLVKRTGEKVFLECVQDMDHENMFWYRQDPGLGLRLIYFSYDVKMKEKGDIPEGYSVSREKKERFSLILESASTNQTSMYLCASSLSSPRLAGTYEQYFGPGTRLTVT.

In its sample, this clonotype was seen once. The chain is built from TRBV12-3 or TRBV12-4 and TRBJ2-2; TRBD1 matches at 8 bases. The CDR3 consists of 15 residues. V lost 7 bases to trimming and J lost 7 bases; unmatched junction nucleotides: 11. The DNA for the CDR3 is TGTGCCAGCATTTCAAGGACAGGGAAGGGCGGGGAGCTGTTTTTT. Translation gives CASISRTGKGGELFF.